What follows are 17 T cell receptor beta chains derived from one specimen sequenced in a study of CD4 T cells in relation to SARS-CoV-2 and coronaviruses. The antigens these receptors bind are not known. CD4+ T cells from unexposed donors were obtained before the COVID-19 pandemic (2011-2018). Isolation of CD4+ T cells took place after nine to ten days in culture. Produced via immunoSEQ multiplex PCR; TCRdb's table is partial and in-frame only. The sample lists around 31,000 clones; around 72% were seen once. Input material: CD4+ T cells from PBMCs, cultured in vitro. The receptors shown here come from a human donor in good health.

The chain links TRBV5-1 to TRBJ1-1; D is perhaps TRBD1 (6 bases). Germline V lookup: CDR1 SGHRS, CDR2 YFSETQ. Trimming shortened V by 3 bases and J by 4 bases, and 25 bases separated the two germline ends. CDR3 length: 18 residues. The CDR3 here is CASSWLGASWDKGTEAFF. DNA for the CDR3: TGCGCCAGCAGCTGGTTAGGGGCCTCTTGGGACAAAGGCACTGAAGCTTTCTTT.

This clone was recorded only once. The chain is built from TRBV19 and TRBJ2-7; 7 bases agree with TRBD2. V lost 2 bases to trimming and J lost 0 bases; unmatched junction nucleotides: 4. There are 15 residues in the CDR3. Looked up from germline, CDR1 is LNHDA and CDR2 is SQIVND (reference sequence). DNA of the CDR3: TGTGCCAGTAGTATAAGATCTAGCGGCTCCTACGAGCAGTACTTC. This sequence encodes CASSIRSSGSYEQYF.

V and J are TRBV4-1 and TRBJ1-5; 12 bases are shared with TRBD1. The V gene end was trimmed by 6 bases and the J gene end by 9 bases; junction bases not matched to a gene: 6. The CDR3 is 14 amino acids. Germline CDR1 is MGHRA and CDR2 is YSYEKL. In DNA, the CDR3 is TGCGCCAGCAGAGCCGGGACAGGGGGCCTGCCCCAGCATTTT. Translated: CASRAGTGGLPQHF.

The chain has TRBV5-1 and TRBJ1-2; a possible D gene is TRBD1 (5 bases). The CDR3 is 15 residues long. V lost 0 bases and J 2 bases, leaving 11 bases between the germline ends. The germline V gene has CDR1 SGHRS and CDR2 YFSETQ. This chain's CDR3 is CASSLGGPGNYGYTF. The CDR3 DNA reads TGCGCCAGCAGCTTGGGGGGCCCGGGGAACTATGGCTACACCTTC.

The V gene is TRBV7-2, the J gene TRBJ2-5; no clear D gene. From germline, CDR1 is SGHTA and CDR2 FQGNSA. The CDR3 loop spans 11 amino acids. V was shortened by 4 bases and J by 2 bases, with 2 bases between the two germline ends. The CDR3 loop reads CASSWQETQYF. DNA of the CDR3: TGTGCCAGCAGCTGGCAAGAGACCCAGTACTTC.

V gene TRBV6-6 combines with J gene TRBJ1-5, with 7 bases that match TRBD1. The trim removed 5 bases at V and 7 bases at J, leaving 2 bases unmatched. The V gene's germline CDR1 is MNHNY and CDR2 SVGAGI (reference sequence). The CDR3 has 12 residues. CDR3 residues: CASSPQGQPQHF. The CDR3 DNA reads as TGTGCCAGCAGTCCACAGGGGCAGCCCCAGCATTTT.

The gene calls are TRBV28 and TRBJ1-5, with no clear D. Germline V gives CDR1 MDHEN, CDR2 SYDVKM. This CDR3 comprises 13 residues. V lost 6 bases, J lost 1 base, and 7 bases lay in between. CDR3 amino acids: CASRLGSNQPQHF. The CDR3 coding sequence is TGTGCCAGCAGGCTAGGAAGCAATCAGCCCCAGCATTTT.

The chain links TRBV25-1 to TRBJ2-7; 7 nucleotides align to TRBD2. The V gene's germline CDR1 is MGHDK and CDR2 SYGVNS. CDR3 length: 14 amino acids. Unmatched junction bases numbered 4, after V lost 3 bases and J lost 2 bases. The CDR3 DNA is TGTGCCAGCAGTGACACCGGGAGGACCTACGAGCAGTACTTC. Encoded protein: CASSDTGRTYEQYF.

This chain uses TRBV12-5 with TRBJ2-3; maybe TRBD2 (7 bases). V was trimmed by 0 bases and J by 0 bases, leaving 25 bases between them. There are 21 residues in the CDR3. CDR1 and CDR2 from the germline V gene are LGHNT and FRNRAP. The CDR3 coding sequence is TGTGCTAGTGGTTTGGTCCCAAGGGGGGGTATCGGGGGGCGAAGCACAGATACGCAGTATTTT. The encoded protein is CASGLVPRGGIGGRSTDTQYF.

Only a few counts were recorded for this clone. The V gene is TRBV6-5, the J gene TRBJ2-2, with 8 bases that match TRBD1. Per germline, CDR1 MNHEY and CDR2 SVGAGI. The CDR3 sequence is 15 residues long. The V and J ends lost 7 bases and 4 bases, in that order; junction bases with no gene match: 8. The CDR3, as DNA: TGTGCCAGCAACCCAGGGGGCGCGGGCACCGGGGAGCTGTTTTTT. Protein: CASNPGGAGTGELFF.

The J gene is TRBJ2-2, the V gene TRBV19, with TRBD2 identical over 8 bases. Trimming removed 8 bases from V and 3 bases from J; junction bases left unmatched: 8. Per the germline V gene, CDR1 is LNHDA and CDR2 is SQIVND (reference sequence). This CDR3 spans 15 amino acids. CDR3 region: CASGGVAGYTGELFF. CDR3 nucleotides: TGTGCCAGTGGCGGGGTAGCGGGATACACCGGGGAGCTGTTTTTT.

This sequence joins TRBV19 and TRBJ2-4; D unresolved. The CDR3 runs 15 residues. V shed 0 bases and J shed 9 bases, with 15 bases lying between them. Germline lookup yields CDR1 LNHDA and CDR2 SQIVND (reference sequence). The CDR3 spells CASSIDTSSLSIQYF. The CDR3 DNA reads TGTGCCAGTAGTATAGATACCTCGTCGTTGAGCATTCAGTACTTC.

The J gene is TRBJ2-2, the V gene TRBV7-9, with D possibly matching TRBD2 (6 bases). There are 16 residues in the CDR3. Germline CDR1 is SEHNR and CDR2 is FQNEAQ (reference sequence). V lost 2 bases and J lost 7, with 17 bases in between. CDR3 in DNA: TGTGCCAGCAGCTTATATAGCGGACCCGGGGGCGGGGAGCTGTTTTTT. This codes for CASSLYSGPGGGELFF. Supplemented by reference TRBV7-9 and TRBJ2-2, the full variable domain reads DTGVSQNPRHKITKRGQNVTFRCDPISEHNRLYWYRQTLGQGPEFLTYFQNEAQLEKSRLLSDRFSAERPKGSFSTLEIQRTEQGDSAMYLCASSLYSGPGGGELFFGEGSRLTVL.

The chain combines TRBV10-2 with TRBJ1-1; a possible D gene is TRBD1 (5 bases). This CDR3 contains 14 residues. CDR1 WSHSY and CDR2 SAAADI come from the germline V gene. Trimming removed 5 bases at V and 8 bases at J, with 18 bases between. This CDR3 is CASSPGTPKGEAFF. CDR3 nucleotide sequence: TGCGCCAGCAGTCCCGGGACGCCCAAGGGCGAAGCTTTCTTT.

This clone appeared a single time. CDR3 DNA: TGCGCCAGCAGTGAGTTATTCCCGGTGTCCACAGATACGCAGTATTTT. This gives the protein CASSELFPVSTDTQYF. The rearrangement uses TRBV10-1 and TRBJ2-3, with D unresolved. Germline V gene data show CDR1 as WNHNN and CDR2 as SYGVQD (reference sequence). The V end lost 1 base, the J end lost 2 bases, and 13 bases lay between the germline ends. This CDR3 contains 16 residues.

The rearrangement uses TRBV5-1 and TRBJ2-2, with D tentatively TRBD1 (5 bases). The CDR3 sequence is 15 residues long. V was clipped by 0 bases and J by 2 bases, with 8 bases between them. Germline V CDR1 and CDR2: SGHRS, YFSETQ. The CDR3 protein is CASSLDRRNTGELFF. CDR3 coding DNA: TGCGCCAGCAGCTTGGACAGGAGAAACACCGGGGAGCTGTTTTTT.

The rearrangement uses TRBV10-3 and TRBJ2-2; D is unclear. Germline assignment: CDR1 ENHRY and CDR2 SYGVKD. Trimming removed 10 bases from V and 0 bases from J, with 15 bases in between. The CDR3 contains 15 residues. The CDR3 DNA sequence: TGTGCCACCGGGTGGGCAGTATCGAACACCGGGGAGCTGTTTTTT. This encodes CATGWAVSNTGELFF.